This is a list of T cell receptor beta chains from one sample in a study of human T cells and chemical hapten exposure. MiXCR, run by TCRdb on the RACE reads, gives a single entry per CDR3 protein. The sample lists about 84,000 distinct CDR3 sequences, roughly 10% seen once, with 2.5% in the top ten. The material sequenced was whole blood, taken in connection with sensitization to the hapten diphenylcyclopropenone (DPC). These TCRs come from a woman aged 25 to 39 with alopecia areata. Some clones in this sample may be carry-over from other donors' samples. CDR3s include the opening cysteine and the closing phenylalanine or tryptophan. The D gene is left open where the match is weak. Only part of the rows carry a size: once, few, many, or a class if the clone is expanded.

>TRBJ1-5|many|TRBV4-3|TRBD1
TGCGCCAGCAGCCAAGACAGGGGGCGTCAGCCCCAGCATTTT
CASSQDRGRQPQHF
>TRBJ1-5|many|TRBV20-1|.
TGCAGTGCTAGCCGGGACGTCGAAAATCAGCCCCAGCATTTT
CSASRDVENQPQHF
>TRBJ2-7|many|TRBV3-1|TRBD2
TGTGCCAGCAGCCAAGCGACTAGCGGGATGACCTACGAGCAGTACTTC
CASSQATSGMTYEQYF
>TRBJ2-3|.|TRBV12-3/TRBV12-4|TRBD2
TGTGCCAGCAGCCTAACGCGGGGGGGCCATAGGTATACGCAGTATTTT
CASSLTRGGHRYTQYF
>TRBJ2-2|few|TRBV7-6|.
TGTGCCAGCAGCCCCGGGACTTACCACACCGGGGAGCTGTTTTTT
CASSPGTYHTGELFF
>TRBJ1-1|many|TRBV6-1|.
TGTGCCAGCAAGAGACAGGCGAACACTGAAGCTTTCTTT
CASKRQANTEAFF
>TRBJ2-3|few|TRBV11-2|.
TGTGCCAGCAGCACTCCCCAGGTGTTTGATACGCAGTATTTT
CASSTPQVFDTQYF
>TRBJ1-1|many|TRBV13|.
TGTGCCAGCAGCTGGGCGAGGACTGAAGCTTTCTTT
CASSWARTEAFF
>TRBJ2-2|many|TRBV7-3|TRBD2
TGTGCCAGCAGCCGCGGACTAGTAGGCGGGGAGCTGTTTTTT
CASSRGLVGGELFF
>TRBJ2-5|few|TRBV10-3|.
TGTGCCATCAGACCCGGATCAGGACAAGAGACCCAGTACTTC
CAIRPGSGQETQYF
>TRBJ1-4|few|TRBV10-3|.
TGTGCCATCAGTGAGTCGGGTGAAAAACTGTTTTTT
CAISESGEKLFF
>TRBJ1-6|many|TRBV6-5|.
TGTGCCAGCAGTTACTTTCGCGAAGCCAATTCACCCCTCCACTTT
CASSYFREANSPLHF
>TRBJ2-1|many|TRBV10-2|TRBD1
TGCGCCAGCAGGTTCCCGGGACAGGGCGCGGGAAATGAGCAGTTCTTC
CASRFPGQGAGNEQFF
>TRBJ2-1|many|TRBV7-6|.
TGTGCCAGCAGCTTAGATTCGGTTTCGGGTGAGCAGTTCTTC
CASSLDSVSGEQFF
>TRBJ2-6|.|TRBV27|.
TGTGCCAGCAGCGCCTCACGCGGGGCCAACGTCCTGACTTTC
CASSASRGANVLTF
>TRBJ1-2|many|TRBV29-1|TRBD1
TGCAGCGTCTCGGACAGGAATAGAGCTAACTATGGCTACACCTTC
CSVSDRNRANYGYTF
>TRBJ1-6|.|TRBV6-1|.
TGTGCCAGCAGGTCCGGGACCGTAATAGGGCCCCTCCACTTT
CASRSGTVIGPLHF
>TRBJ1-1|many|TRBV5-1|.
TGCGCCAGCAGGGACGGGACCGGTGAAGCTTTCTTT
CASRDGTGEAFF
>TRBJ2-7|many|TRBV11-2|TRBD1
TGTGCCAGCAGATGGGGGACAGGAACCTACGAGCAGTACTTC
CASRWGTGTYEQYF
>TRBJ2-7|few|TRBV7-8|.
TGTGCCAGCAGCCCAACGGGGGTCGAGCAGTACTTC
CASSPTGVEQYF
>TRBJ2-5|many|TRBV12-2|.
TGTGCAAGTCGCCTGAGACAGGGGAGGGGGCAAGAGACCCAGTACTTC
CASRLRQGRGQETQYF
>TRBJ2-1|many|TRBV28|.
TGTGCCAGCAACCGTCCGGGACGCAATGAGCAGTTCTTC
CASNRPGRNEQFF
>TRBJ1-6|many|TRBV5-1|TRBD1
TGCGCCAGCAGCTTGGGAAATACAGGGGGCAGTTCACCCCTCCACTTT
CASSLGNTGGSSPLHF
>TRBJ2-2|few|TRBV28|.
TGTGCCAGCAAGGCAGTCGAGGTCACCGGGGAGCTGTTTTTT
CASKAVEVTGELFF
>TRBJ2-3|.|TRBV4-3|.
TGCGCCAGCAGCCAAGATACCCGGGATACGCAGTATTTT
CASSQDTRDTQYF
>TRBJ1-5|few|TRBV27|TRBD1
TGTGCCAGCAGCGAGACAGGGGGCGCGTATGAGCCCCAGCATTTT
CASSETGGAYEPQHF
>TRBJ2-3|many|TRBV14|TRBD2
TGTGCCAGCAGCCCAAGATCTATGGGACTAGATGGGGTTACGCAGTATTTT
CASSPRSMGLDGVTQYF
>TRBJ2-4|few|TRBV23-1|TRBD1
TGCGCCAGCAGAATTCTCCCCGGGACAGAAGTAGTAGCCAAAAACATTCAGTACTTC
CASRILPGTEVVAKNIQYF
>TRBJ1-1|few|TRBV7-6|TRBD1
TGTGCCAGCAGCAAAGAAGGACAGGGGGCTCCCCTGGGCACTGAAGCTTTCTTT
CASSKEGQGAPLGTEAFF
>TRBJ2-3|few|TRBV29-1|TRBD2
TGCAGCGTTGAATCGGGACTAGCGGGAGGGCCGGGATTTGCGGATACGCAGTATTTT
CSVESGLAGGPGFADTQYF
>TRBJ1-5|.|TRBV11-3|.
TGTGCCAGCAGCTTAATCGAGAGGGTTAAGGGGGTCAATCAGCCCCAGCATTTT
CASSLIERVKGVNQPQHF
>TRBJ1-1|many|TRBV5-1|.
TGCGCCAGCAGGGTAGGGTGGGACGGATCTGAAGCTTTCTTT
CASRVGWDGSEAFF
>TRBJ2-3|many|TRBV28|.
TGTGCCAGCAGCCCCTGGGGTAGCGGAAAACTTACAGATACGCAGTATTTT
CASSPWGSGKLTDTQYF
>TRBJ2-3|.|TRBV30|.
TGTGCCTGGTCCCATGGCCGGGGAGATACGCAGTATTTT
CAWSHGRGDTQYF
>TRBJ1-2|.|TRBV6-5|.
TGTGCCAGCAGTTACACTCTCGCCAACTATGGCTACACCTTC
CASSYTLANYGYTF
>TRBJ2-7|.|TRBV7-9|.
TGTGCCAGCAGCCTGGGGGAGTACGAGCAGTACTTC
CASSLGEYEQYF
>TRBJ1-1|once|TRBV6-5|TRBD1
TGTGCCACCGTCCCAGGGGGAAGGGGCACTGAAGCTTTCTTT
CATVPGGRGTEAFF
>TRBJ1-2|many|TRBV9|TRBD1
TGTGCCAGCAGCAAAGGACAGGGGGCTAACTATGGCTACACCTTC
CASSKGQGANYGYTF
>TRBJ2-7|many|TRBV4-2|.
TGTGCCAGCAGCCCCGGCCTTGGGCTGGGCGAGCAGTACTTC
CASSPGLGLGEQYF
>TRBJ1-4|many|TRBV28|TRBD1
TGTGCCAGCAGAAAGATCGGGACAGGGGGAAGGGAAAAACTGTTTTTT
CASRKIGTGGREKLFF
>TRBJ2-2|.|TRBV20-1|TRBD2
TGCAGTGCTCGACCACCGGGACTAGCGGCAACCGGGGAGCTGTTTTTT
CSARPPGLAATGELFF
>TRBJ2-7|many|TRBV30|.
TGTGCCTGGAGTGGCAGGACAGTTATAGTAGGGCAGTACTTC
CAWSGRTVIVGQYF
>TRBJ1-1|.|TRBV5-4|.
TGTGCCAGCAGTGGCAGGGATCGAGGCACTGAAGCTTTCTTT
CASSGRDRGTEAFF
>TRBJ2-2|many|TRBV6-1|TRBD2
TGTGCCAGCAATCTAGCGGGAGGAGCCGGGGAGCTGTTTTTT
CASNLAGGAGELFF
>TRBJ2-3|.|TRBV19|.
TGTGCCAGTAGTATAGTGGCAGGGCAAGATACGCAGTATTTT
CASSIVAGQDTQYF
>TRBJ2-5|few|TRBV20-1|.
TGCAGTGCTAGCGGCTCCCAAGAGACCCAGTACTTC
CSASGSQETQYF
>TRBJ2-2|many|TRBV7-3|.
TGTGCCAGCAGCTTAGCGGGACAACCGAACACCGGGGAGCTGTTTTTT
CASSLAGQPNTGELFF